The text below deals with one T cell receptor beta chain. The antigen it binds to is not known. Nothing much larger sits one base from this clone, and base qualities are not available. The data belong to a study of regulatory T cells in long-lasting Graves disease (dated by TCRdb to the early 2020s). In the study overall: Antithyroid drugs had been taken for less than 3 months by newly diagnosed Graves' disease patients. This study used TCR sequencing and RNA sequencing of peripheral blood to compare persistent Graves' disease patients against newly diagnosed Graves' disease patients. The study was conducted in China and was registered as a clinical trial. A total of 35 or so samples were covered by TCR sequencing, comprising around 13 persistent and about 20 newly diagnosed Graves' disease patients. What the study reported, not specific to this receptor: Lower TCR Shannon entropy and fewer highly expanded clones were observed in persistent Graves' disease patients than in newly diagnosed patients, which suggested clonal expansion. Sequencing and analysis were restricted to the TCR beta chain. As a limitation, the authors acknowledged that the small sample size may reduce accuracy. The study examined only peripheral blood because the primary lesion, thyroid tissue, could not be accessed. Patients with persistent disease shared more public clonotypes (around 2,500) than newly diagnosed patients did (more than 900).

The time point label on this specimen signifies: newly diagnosed GD, antithyroid drugs for less than 3 months. For both TCR sequencing and RNA sequencing, RNA was extracted from PBMCs using TRIzol. Graves' disease was diagnosed according to American Thyroid Association guidelines. Recruitment of patients was carried out at an endocrinology department in Xi'an, China. Each patient gave about 9.1 milliliters of peripheral blood, collected in an EDTA anticoagulant tube. PBMCs were isolated by Ficoll Paque Plus density gradient separation without further T cell sorting. An Agilent 2100 Bioanalyzer and agarose gel were used to check RNA quality, and a NanoDrop 2000 was used to measure RNA concentration. The library was generated by multiplex PCR. The sequencer was an Illumina HiSeq 4000. iRepertoire HTBI primers and Arm-PCR amplification of CDR3 regions were used to construct TCR beta libraries. Before sequencing, the PCR products went through gel purification. On the study's bioinformatics: Gene usage analysis of CDR3 amino acid clonotypes relied on the roughly 67 TRBV and about 13 TRBJ segments identified across samples. Filtered high-quality paired reads were merged into contigs using COPE and FqMerger. BLAST was used to align contigs to IMGT TRBV, TRBD and TRBJ reference genes, with CDR3 defined following IMGT. Clonotypes above 0.1% frequency were classified as highly expanded clones. Repertoire diversity was measured by Shannon entropy, and V-J evenness by the Gini coefficient. A clonotype found in more than one individual was treated as public. The public reads were run again by TCRdb, first through fastp at Q25 and then through MiXCR, and only productive beta chains were kept. Identical CDR3 protein sequences are pooled into one entry, listed with their most common genes and DNA. TCRdb, not the original authors, processed these V and J calls. The sample includes more than 400,000 distinct CDR3 sequences, with roughly 15% observed a single time. 9% to 15% of the sample is taken by the ten largest.

These sequences were also reported in another study, on T cells in Graves' hyperthyroidism and ophthalmopathy. As the second paper documents: A patient counted as having stable Graves' hyperthyroidism if no progression to ophthalmopathy occurred over 18 months of follow-up. The hyperthyroidism patients were between 18 and 65 years old and newly diagnosed, with a disease duration of less than 2 months. Exclusion was applied to patients with uncontrolled infections, other autoimmune diseases, pregnancy or lactation. Clinical symptoms, serum thyroxine and TRAb, thyroid ultrasound, and orbital computed tomography formed the basis for the diagnoses. The first round of RT-PCR for the TCR CDR3 was performed with the HTBI primer set and the Qiagen OneStep RT-PCR kit. Blood samples also contained most of the expanded thyroid clonotypes (frequency above 0.001), which suggests that blood repertoires may reflect thyroid immune responses. Ophthalmopathy was separated from stable hyperthyroidism by a 13 V-J signature model, with just over 85% sensitivity and 81% to 83% specificity obtained in cross-validation and 80%/75% obtained in testing. In validation, the model predicted progression to ophthalmopathy with over 60% sensitivity and around 72% specificity, a median of approximately 6.7 months before onset. TCR V-J signatures able to tell the groups apart were searched for in a discovery cohort of 100 patients, of whom more than 40 had Graves' ophthalmopathy and about 60 had stable Graves' hyperthyroidism. An independent validation cohort of some 18 hyperthyroidism patients and 15 or so patients who later progressed to ophthalmopathy tested prospective prediction of ophthalmopathy. For training and testing, the roughly 100 patients in the discovery cohort were randomly divided in a 7:3 ratio. In six Graves' hyperthyroidism patients, the study also compared T-cell repertoires from thyroid tissue with T-cell repertoires from blood. Following sampling, methimazole starting at 30 mg daily was given to hyperthyroidism patients, and high-dose intravenous methylprednisolone was given to ophthalmopathy patients. The libraries were constructed in a second round of multiplex PCR and then size-selected and purified. Paired-end sequencing of the libraries was performed with 100 bp reads on an Illumina HiSeq2000. SOAPnuke was used to process the raw data, throwing out any read that contained adapters or uncalled bases, had a mean Phred below 15, or lacked an exact constant-primer or identifier match. High-quality paired reads were merged using COPE v1.2.5, and each unique nucleotide sequence was defined as a clonotype. MiTCR v1.1 was used to align the clonotypes against IMGT TRBV, TRBD and TRBJ reference segments. The analysis was restricted to V-J combinations with a frequency above 0.0001, which together covered 98% to 99.2% of the repertoires. The TCS score was defined as F50 (clonal expansion) divided by E x V (chaos), with BLOSUM62-based TCRdist calculated between CDR3 peptides within each V-J. Welch's t-statistics and random forest reduced roughly 530 V-J features to around 14, which were used in a naive Bayes classifier (R e1071). Sample size was not statistically predetermined, and investigators were not blinded to group allocation. The paper reports TCR Vbeta CDR3 sequencing of 140 or so peripheral blood samples: approximately 43 ophthalmopathy, 70 to 85 hyperthyroidism and around 17 progressor patients.

The clonotype comes from a middle-aged man with Graves disease. Donor details come from another sample of the same person, matched by shared clones. The sample was peripheral blood mononuclear cells (PBMCs), taken at new diagnosis, from a patient treated with antithyroid drugs.

In nucleotides, the sequence is TGTGCCAGCAGCTTGGAGACTAGCGGGCCTATCAATGAGCAGTTCTTC. Its translation reads: CASSLETSGPINEQFF. Recombination connected TRBV5-4 to TRBJ2-1; 10 nucleotides in the junction match TRBD2. CDR1 and CDR2, per the germline V gene (reference sequence), are SGHNT and YYREEE. Spanning cysteine to phenylalanine, the CDR3 consists of 16 amino acids. Here the CDR3 DNA is all that survives: 48 bases in frame from base 1. At the junction V is shortened by 0 bases and J by 6 bases; bases outside the gene matches: 6.